This TCR beta chain was identified in a study of blood T cell repertoires in COVID-19. About the research overall: Both acute and convalescent COVID-19 samples were obtained from the United States, Italy and Spain. PBMCs, B-cell-depleted T cells, or T cells were the source of the cDNA or gDNA that made up the material.

In the authors' methods: Cell counts per sample came from amplifying reference gene primers. The repertoire was sequenced with immunoSEQ multiplex PCR; TCRdb's copy has only in-frame clones and lacks some. That table is the source of V, J and clone size, and D and trimming were worked out from the DNA. Of 280,000 or so clones detected, around 90% appear once; the ten largest clones hold more than 7.5%. This clone was picked up one time. V dropped 4 bases and J dropped 3; count of bases not matched to a gene: 2. The CDR3 covers 13 residues. The rearrangement joins TRBV12-3 or TRBV12-4 to TRBJ2-7; 8 bases are shared with TRBD1. The source of this sequence is a man younger than 35 with active or convalescent COVID-19. Input material: peripheral blood. The DNA for the CDR3 is TGTGCCAGCAGTTCCGGGACAGGCTACGAGCAGTACTTC. This gives the protein CASSSGTGYEQYF.